Listed below are T cell receptor beta chains from one sample, sequenced in a study of response to subunit inactivated influenza vaccine. Using its own MiXCR run on the RT-PCR reads, TCRdb lists one record per CDR3 protein. The profile shows about 700,000 distinct CDR3 sequences, around 14% of them singletons. The sample consisted of PBMCs from blood, taken 14 days before vaccination. These receptors were taken from a man in his forties or fifties who received an inactivated influenza vaccine. Both conserved end residues are trimmed from each CDR3.

j_gene,v_gene,CDR3aa
TRBJ2-5,TRBV6-1,ASSEGVTQY
TRBJ2-4,TRBV6-1,ASKDNHPVAKNIQY
TRBJ2-3,TRBV28,ASSFPRRTSGSGSTDTQY
TRBJ2-7,TRBV2,ASTLERGVPYEQY
TRBJ1-3,TRBV18,ASSPSTGSGSGNTIY
TRBJ2-1,TRBV7-9,ASSSLGTLGQF
TRBJ2-1,TRBV20-1,SARIPSSYNEQF
TRBJ2-5,TRBV6-2/TRBV6-3,ASSYFGAGTVLQETQY
TRBJ1-2,TRBV19,ASSISGQGNYGYT
TRBJ1-6,TRBV6-1,ASSESGHPNNSPLH
TRBJ1-2,TRBV5-1,ASSLDRANYGYT
TRBJ2-3,TRBV5-4,ASSQGPNTDTQY
TRBJ2-1,TRBV24-1,ATSGASGEYNEQF
TRBJ2-2,TRBV25-1,ASSEYRGGNGELF
TRBJ2-1,TRBV3-1,ASSREMFGGTYNEQF
TRBJ1-1,TRBV12-3/TRBV12-4,ASSLALGYTEAF
TRBJ2-7,TRBV28,ASSLLGTYRETYEQY
TRBJ1-3,TRBV6-1,ASSSGTGGSSAGNTIY
TRBJ2-1,TRBV6-1,ASSEFGRASYNEQF
TRBJ2-7,TRBV21-1,ASSIARGLRDEQY
TRBJ2-1,TRBV5-1,ASSFSGGYTNEQF
TRBJ2-1,TRBV24-1,ATSDFRGSYNEQF
TRBJ1-1,TRBV3-1,ASSHSGPNTEAF
TRBJ1-1,TRBV12-3/TRBV12-4,ASSSIRGAANTEAF
TRBJ1-5,TRBV9,ASSVGQGGQPQH
TRBJ2-3,TRBV11-3,ASSPRGGTPPDTQY
TRBJ2-2,TRBV20-1,SARIGGSTGELF
TRBJ2-2,TRBV20-1,SARPGSITGELF
TRBJ2-7,TRBV6-2/TRBV6-3,ASSYLPGLAGVFTEQY
TRBJ1-1,TRBV20-1,SAGRGTEAF
TRBJ2-5,TRBV5-1,ASSLAQGEETQY
TRBJ2-2,TRBV5-1,ASGSGGNTGELF
TRBJ2-7,TRBV5-1,ASSLANTGGSYEQY
TRBJ2-7,TRBV28,ASSLGGSLSYEQY
TRBJ1-1,TRBV12-3/TRBV12-4,ASSSGTGRLAF
TRBJ2-1,TRBV14,ASSQDGGKQF
TRBJ1-2,TRBV10-3,AIRTGTQNYGYT
TRBJ2-6,TRBV7-3,ASSFGADWSSGANVLT
TRBJ2-1,TRBV7-7,ASRPGTSAHNEQF
TRBJ2-7,TRBV6-1,ASTRDRTSYEQY
TRBJ2-7,TRBV11-2,ASSIYSGAGPYEQY
TRBJ1-2,TRBV9,ASSVGYNYGYT